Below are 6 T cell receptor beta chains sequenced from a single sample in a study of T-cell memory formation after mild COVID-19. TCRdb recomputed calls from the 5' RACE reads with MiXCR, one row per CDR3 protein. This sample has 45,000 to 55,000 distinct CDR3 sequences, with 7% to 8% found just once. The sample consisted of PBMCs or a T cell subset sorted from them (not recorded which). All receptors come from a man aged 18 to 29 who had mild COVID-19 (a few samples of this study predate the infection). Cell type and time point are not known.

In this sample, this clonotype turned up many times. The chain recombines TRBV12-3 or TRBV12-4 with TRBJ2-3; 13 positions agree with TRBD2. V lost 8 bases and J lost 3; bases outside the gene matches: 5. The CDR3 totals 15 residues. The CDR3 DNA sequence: TGTGCCAGCCAAAGGACTAGCGGGGGAACAGATACGCAGTATTTT. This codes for CASQRTSGGTDTQYF.

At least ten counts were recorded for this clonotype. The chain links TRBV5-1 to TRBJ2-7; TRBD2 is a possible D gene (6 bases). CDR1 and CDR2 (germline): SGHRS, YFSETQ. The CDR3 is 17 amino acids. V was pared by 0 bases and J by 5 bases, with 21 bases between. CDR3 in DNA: TGCGCCAGCAGCTTGGGATGGGCGTCTGGGGGGAAGGACGAGCAGTACTTC. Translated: CASSLGWASGGKDEQYF.

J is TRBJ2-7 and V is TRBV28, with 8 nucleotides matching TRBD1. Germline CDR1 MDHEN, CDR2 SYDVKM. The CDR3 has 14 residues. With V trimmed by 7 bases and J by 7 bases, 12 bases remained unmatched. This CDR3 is CASTPGQGGREQYV. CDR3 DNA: TGTGCCAGCACCCCTGGACAGGGAGGAAGGGAGCAGTACGTC.

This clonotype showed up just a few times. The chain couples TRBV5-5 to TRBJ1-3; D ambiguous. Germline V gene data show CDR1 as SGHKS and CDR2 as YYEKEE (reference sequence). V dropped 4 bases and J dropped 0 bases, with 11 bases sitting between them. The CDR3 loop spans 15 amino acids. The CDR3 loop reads CASSPDPHSGNTIYF. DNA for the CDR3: TGTGCCAGCAGCCCCGACCCTCACTCTGGAAACACCATATATTTT.

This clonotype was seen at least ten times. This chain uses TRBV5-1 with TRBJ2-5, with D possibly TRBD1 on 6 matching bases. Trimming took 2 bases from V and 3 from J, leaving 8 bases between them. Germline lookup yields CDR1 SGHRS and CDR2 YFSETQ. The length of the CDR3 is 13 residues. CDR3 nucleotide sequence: TGCGCCAGCAGCTTAAGGACAGAAGAGACCCAGTACTTC. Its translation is CASSLRTEETQYF.

Written as DNA, the CDR3 is TGTGCCAGCAGCTTCGTCGGGGCAGATACGCAGTATTTT. It translates to CASSFVGADTQYF. This rearrangement joins TRBV7-9 to TRBJ2-3; maybe TRBD2 (5 bases). Per the germline V gene, CDR1 is SEHNR and CDR2 is FQNEAQ (reference sequence). V was trimmed by 3 bases and J by 4 bases, leaving 8 bases between them. CDR3 length: 13 amino acids.